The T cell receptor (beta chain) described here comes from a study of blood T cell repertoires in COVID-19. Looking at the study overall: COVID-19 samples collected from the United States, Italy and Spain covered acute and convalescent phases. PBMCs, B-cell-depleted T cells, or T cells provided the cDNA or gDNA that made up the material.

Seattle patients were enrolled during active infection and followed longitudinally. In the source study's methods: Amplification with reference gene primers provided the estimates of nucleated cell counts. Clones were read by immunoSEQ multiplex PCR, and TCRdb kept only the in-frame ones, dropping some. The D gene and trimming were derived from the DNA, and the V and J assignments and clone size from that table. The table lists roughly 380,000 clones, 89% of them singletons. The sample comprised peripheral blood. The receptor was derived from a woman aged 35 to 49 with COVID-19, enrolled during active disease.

CDR3 sequence: CATGGDYEQYF. The CDR3 region has the DNA TGTGCCACCGGGGGAGACTACGAGCAGTACTTC. This chain connects TRBV10-3 to TRBJ2-7, with D perhaps TRBD2 (6 bases). This CDR3 region has 11 residues. Trimming left V 10 bases short and J 3 bases short, with 10 bases between. The germline gives CDR1 ENHRY, CDR2 SYGVKD.